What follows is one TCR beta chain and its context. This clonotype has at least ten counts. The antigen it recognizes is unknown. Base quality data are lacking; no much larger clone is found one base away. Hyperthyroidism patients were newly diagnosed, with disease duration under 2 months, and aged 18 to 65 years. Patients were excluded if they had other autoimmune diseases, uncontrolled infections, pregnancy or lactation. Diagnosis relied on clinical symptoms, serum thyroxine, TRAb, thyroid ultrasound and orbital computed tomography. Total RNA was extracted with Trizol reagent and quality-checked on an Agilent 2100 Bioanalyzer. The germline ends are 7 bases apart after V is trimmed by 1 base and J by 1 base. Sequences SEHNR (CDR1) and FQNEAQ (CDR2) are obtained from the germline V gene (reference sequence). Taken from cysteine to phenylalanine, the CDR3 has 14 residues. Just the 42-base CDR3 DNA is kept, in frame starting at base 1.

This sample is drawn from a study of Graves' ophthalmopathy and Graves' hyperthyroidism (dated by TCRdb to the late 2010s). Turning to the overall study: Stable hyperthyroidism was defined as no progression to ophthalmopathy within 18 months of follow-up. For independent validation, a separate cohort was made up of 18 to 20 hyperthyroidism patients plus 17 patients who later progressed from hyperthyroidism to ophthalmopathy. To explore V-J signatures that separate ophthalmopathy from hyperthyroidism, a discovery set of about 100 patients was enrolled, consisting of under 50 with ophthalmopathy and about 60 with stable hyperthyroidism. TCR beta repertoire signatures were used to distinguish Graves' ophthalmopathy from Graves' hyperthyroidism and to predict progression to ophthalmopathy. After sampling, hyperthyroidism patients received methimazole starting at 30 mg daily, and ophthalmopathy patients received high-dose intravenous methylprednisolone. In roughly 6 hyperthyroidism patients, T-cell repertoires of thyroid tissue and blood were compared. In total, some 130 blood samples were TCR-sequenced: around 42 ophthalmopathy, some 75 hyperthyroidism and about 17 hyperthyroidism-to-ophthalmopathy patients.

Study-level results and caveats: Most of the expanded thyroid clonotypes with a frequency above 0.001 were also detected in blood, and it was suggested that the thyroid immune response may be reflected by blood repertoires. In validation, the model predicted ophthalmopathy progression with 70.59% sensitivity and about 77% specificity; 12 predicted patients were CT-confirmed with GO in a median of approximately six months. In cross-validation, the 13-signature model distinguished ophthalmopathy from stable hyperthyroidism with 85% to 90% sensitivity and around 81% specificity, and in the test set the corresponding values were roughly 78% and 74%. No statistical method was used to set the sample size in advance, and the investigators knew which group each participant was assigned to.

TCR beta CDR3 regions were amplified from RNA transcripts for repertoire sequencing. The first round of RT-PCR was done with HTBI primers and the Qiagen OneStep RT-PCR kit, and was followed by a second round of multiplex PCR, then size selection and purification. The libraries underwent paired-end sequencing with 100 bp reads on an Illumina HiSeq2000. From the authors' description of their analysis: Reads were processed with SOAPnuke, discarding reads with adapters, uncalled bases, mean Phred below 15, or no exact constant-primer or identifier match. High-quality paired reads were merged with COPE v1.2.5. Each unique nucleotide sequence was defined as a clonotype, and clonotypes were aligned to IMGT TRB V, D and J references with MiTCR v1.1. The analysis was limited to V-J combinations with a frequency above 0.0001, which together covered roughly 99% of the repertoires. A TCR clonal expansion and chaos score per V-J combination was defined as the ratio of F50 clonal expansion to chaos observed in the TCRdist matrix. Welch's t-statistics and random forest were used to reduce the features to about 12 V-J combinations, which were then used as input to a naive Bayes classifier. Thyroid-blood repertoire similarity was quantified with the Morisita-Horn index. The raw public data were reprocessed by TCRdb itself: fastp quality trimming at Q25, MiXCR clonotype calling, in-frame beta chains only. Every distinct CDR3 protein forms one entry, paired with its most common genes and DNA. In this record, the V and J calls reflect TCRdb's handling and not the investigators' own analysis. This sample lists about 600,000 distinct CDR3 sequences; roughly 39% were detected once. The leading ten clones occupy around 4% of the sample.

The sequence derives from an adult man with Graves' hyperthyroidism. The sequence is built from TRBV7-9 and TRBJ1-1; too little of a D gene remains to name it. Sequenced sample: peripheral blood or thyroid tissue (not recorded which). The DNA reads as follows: TGTGCCAGCAGCTTAGAGGTGGGGAACACTGAAGCTTTCTTT. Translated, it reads CASSLEVGNTEAFF.